This section outlines one T cell receptor (beta chain) sequence together with its context. Antigen specificity is unknown. The assay was immunoSEQ multiplex PCR, and TCRdb's table has in-frame clones only and misses some. The data show more than 65,000 clones, 75% to 90% seen once. The sample comes from a study of graft-versus-host responses after intestinal transplantation. About the study: Recipients uniformly received anti-thymocyte globulin induction, followed by tacrolimus and steroids for about 3 years.

The CDR3 consists of 12 residues. Trimming cost V 5 bases and J 6 bases, with 11 bases left between them. Germline lookup yields CDR1 SQVTM and CDR2 ANQGSEA. Study findings and constraints: Ileal or blood samples showed some GvH clones first, and such clones were also found in recipient marrow. High graft-versus-host to host-versus-graft clonal ratios were seen in allografts of patients with graft-donor T cell macrochimerism.

The receptor comes from a human donor who was the organ donor for an intestinal transplant. The sequencing here drew on unstimulated CD4+ T cells sorted from spleen or lymph node cells, taken before transplant. The rearrangement links TRBV29-1 to TRBJ1-5, with D unclear. This chain's CDR3 is CSVQVSGQPQHF. DNA of the CDR3: TGCAGCGTTCAAGTGAGTGGTCAGCCCCAGCATTTT.